These 14 T cell receptor beta chains originate from one sample sequenced in a study of blood T cell repertoires in COVID-19 (dated by TCRdb to the early 2020s). The receptor library was made with the immunoSEQ multiplex PCR assay. What TCRdb holds here is the immuneACCESS table cut down to in-frame rearrangements. Part of the clones is not present; checked against another copy, under half of the missing clones reflect an unresolved V gene, and the others are unexplained. This sample has some 99,000 clones in its table, and 70% to 90% of those were observed once. About 4.5% of the sample is in the top ten clones. Material for sequencing was peripheral blood. These receptors came from a man in his 70s with acute or convalescent COVID-19.

This clone was seen just once. The V call is TRBV2, the J call TRBJ1-3, with D perhaps TRBD1 (5 bases). The CDR3 contains 12 residues. CDR1 SNHLY and CDR2 FYNNEI come from the germline V gene. V lost 8 bases, J lost 6 bases, and 11 bases lay in between. As DNA, the CDR3 is TGTGCCAGCGGCAGGGCGGCAAACACCATATATTTT. Translating gives CASGRAANTIYF.

The rearrangement links TRBV5-1 to TRBJ2-2, with TRBD2 as a possible D gene (5 bases). Germline CDR1 SGHRS, CDR2 YFSETQ. This CDR3 is built from 14 residues. V lost 5 bases, J lost 0 bases, and 8 bases lay in between. The CDR3 DNA reads TGCGCCAGCAGAGGACTTACGAACACCGGGGAGCTGTTTTTT. It is translated as CASRGLTNTGELFF.

V is TRBV5-6 and J is TRBJ2-7; possible D gene TRBD2, 7 bases. Germline V lookup: CDR1 SGHDT, CDR2 YYEEEE. CDR3 size: 16 residues. With 3 bases removed from V and 4 bases from J, the gap between germline ends came to 20 bases. The CDR3 bases are TGTGCCAGCAGCTCCTGGGGGGGGCTTAGTCTGTACGAGCAGTACGTC. Translated: CASSSWGGLSLYEQYV.

As concerns this clone: At one boundary the junction diverges from the germline segment, which might be a read error. The rearrangement joins TRBV3-1 (or the pseudogene TRBV3-2) to TRBJ1-5; D is possibly TRBD1 (6 bases). CDR1 and CDR2 from the germline V gene are LGHDT and YNNKEL (reference sequence). The CDR3 runs to 14 residues. The CDR3 is CASTQSGDGQPQHF. The CDR3 DNA follows: TGTGCCAGCACCCAATCAGGGGATGGTCAGCCCCAGCATTTT.

J is TRBJ2-5 and V is TRBV10-3, with D maybe TRBD1 (5 bases). V lost 10 bases and J lost 5, with 20 bases in between. The CDR3 loop spans 14 amino acids. From germline, CDR1 is ENHRY and CDR2 SYGVKD. The CDR3 bases are TGTGCCAGACAAACGGGCAGGGATGCGGAGACCCAGTACTTC. It codes for CARQTGRDAETQYF.

This chain connects TRBV7-8 to TRBJ2-3; 10 bases map to TRBD1. Trimming at V came to 0 bases and at J to 2 bases, leaving 5 bases not matched to a gene. Germline assignment: CDR1 SGHVS and CDR2 FQNEAQ. The CDR3 sequence is 17 residues long. CDR3 coding DNA: TGTGCCAGCAGCTTAGCCCCGGGACAGGGGCCCACAGATACGCAGTATTTT. It encodes CASSLAPGQGPTDTQYF.

V gene TRBV27 combines with J gene TRBJ1-3; D is unresolved. The CDR3 has 10 residues. The V gene's germline CDR1 is MNHEY and CDR2 SMNVEV (reference sequence). V was trimmed by 10 bases and J by 5 bases, leaving 6 bases between them. As DNA, the CDR3 is TGTGCCATGGAGCGAAACACCATATATTTT. Protein product: CAMERNTIYF.

The V and J genes are TRBV7-9 and TRBJ2-5, with 12 bases fitting TRBD2. Germline lookup yields CDR1 SEHNR and CDR2 FQNEAQ (reference sequence). With V trimmed by 1 base and J by 7 bases, 4 bases remained unmatched. The CDR3 sequence is 15 residues long. CDR3 nucleotides: TGTGCCAGCAGCTTAGGGACTAGCGGGGTCGGGACCCAGTACTTC. Translating it yields CASSLGTSGVGTQYF.

The chain couples TRBV5-1 to TRBJ1-2; D might be TRBD1 (5 bases). This CDR3 contains 15 residues. The V end lost 1 base, the J end lost 3 bases, and 13 bases lay between the germline ends. The germline V gene encodes CDR1 SGHRS and CDR2 YFSETQ. The CDR3 loop is CASSLNGGEYYGYTF. CDR3 nucleotides: TGCGCCAGCAGCTTGAACGGGGGAGAATACTATGGCTACACCTTC.

The chain recombines TRBV9 with TRBJ2-1; 9 nucleotides agree with TRBD2. In germline, CDR1 is SGDLS, CDR2 YYNGEE. The V gene end was trimmed by 1 base and the J gene end by 0 bases; junction bases not matched to a gene: 5. This CDR3 comprises 17 residues. The CDR3 loop reads CASSVTLAGSSYNEQFF. The CDR3 DNA is TGTGCCAGCAGCGTAACCCTAGCGGGGAGCTCCTACAATGAGCAGTTCTTC.

The V gene is TRBV6-6, the J gene TRBJ1-4, with D hard to call. Germline CDR1 is MNHNY and CDR2 is SVGAGI (reference sequence). The CDR3 totals 16 residues. With 4 bases removed from V and 6 bases from J, the gap between germline ends came to 18 bases. The CDR3 is CASSFTSVREDEKLFF. CDR3 in DNA: TGTGCCAGCAGTTTTACCTCGGTAAGGGAGGATGAAAAACTGTTTTTT.

This clone was seen a few times. For the CDR3, the DNA is TGTGCCAGCAGTTGGGCCAGGCGGAGGGGCAATCAGCCCCAGCATTTT. It translates to CASSWARRRGNQPQHF. The rearrangement uses TRBV28 and TRBJ1-5; D gene uncertain. V lost 4 bases and J 2 bases, leaving 15 bases between the germline ends. CDR1 is MDHEN, CDR2 SYDVKM, per germline. The CDR3 sequence is 16 residues long.

This clone was detected ten times or more. The V call is TRBV21-1, the J call TRBJ1-2. TRBV21-1 is termed a pseudogene. CDR3 length: 15 residues. The CDR3 DNA reads as TGTGCCAACTTAGCTTCCGGGAGAGACAACTATGGCTACACCTTC. This codes for CANLASGRDNYGYTF.

The chain is built from TRBV20-1 and TRBJ2-3; possible D gene TRBD2, 6 bases. The CDR3 loop spans 11 amino acids. The germline V gene has CDR1 DFQATT and CDR2 SNEGSKA (reference sequence). The chain's CDR3 is CSGGTTDTQYF. CDR3 in DNA: TGCAGCGGGGGAACCACAGATACGCAGTATTTT.